What follows describes a single T cell receptor beta chain. Antigen: not known. This sample was included in a study of a mutant IDH1 vaccine in newly diagnosed glioma. Study at large: Treated patients had a mean age of around 40 years and a sex split that was around 62% male and about 40% female.

Per the germline V gene, CDR1 is LNHDA and CDR2 is SQIVND (reference sequence). The CDR3 runs 19 residues. The trim removed 5 bases at V and 2 bases at J, leaving 18 bases unmatched. The assay was immunoSEQ multiplex PCR, and TCRdb's table has in-frame clones only and misses some. The table has 30,000 to 40,000 clones, roughly 80% seen once. The time point was: week 35, safety follow-up. It was 300 ug of mutant IDH1 20-mer peptide that made up each vaccine dose, given with topical imiquimod. Study results and caveats: Apparently unrelated to pseudoprogression were changes in the top peripheral T cell clonotypes.

The chain has TRBV19 and TRBJ2-7, with 10 bases matching TRBD1. The sample here was PBMCs, taken from a glioma patient whose treatment included an IDH1 peptide vaccine. The TCR was taken from a woman aged 18 to 35 with glioma. The CDR3, as DNA: TGTGCCAGTAGTCCCTCCGGGACAGGGGACGCCTTGGGCACCTACGAGCAGTACTTC. Amino acids: CASSPSGTGDALGTYEQYF.